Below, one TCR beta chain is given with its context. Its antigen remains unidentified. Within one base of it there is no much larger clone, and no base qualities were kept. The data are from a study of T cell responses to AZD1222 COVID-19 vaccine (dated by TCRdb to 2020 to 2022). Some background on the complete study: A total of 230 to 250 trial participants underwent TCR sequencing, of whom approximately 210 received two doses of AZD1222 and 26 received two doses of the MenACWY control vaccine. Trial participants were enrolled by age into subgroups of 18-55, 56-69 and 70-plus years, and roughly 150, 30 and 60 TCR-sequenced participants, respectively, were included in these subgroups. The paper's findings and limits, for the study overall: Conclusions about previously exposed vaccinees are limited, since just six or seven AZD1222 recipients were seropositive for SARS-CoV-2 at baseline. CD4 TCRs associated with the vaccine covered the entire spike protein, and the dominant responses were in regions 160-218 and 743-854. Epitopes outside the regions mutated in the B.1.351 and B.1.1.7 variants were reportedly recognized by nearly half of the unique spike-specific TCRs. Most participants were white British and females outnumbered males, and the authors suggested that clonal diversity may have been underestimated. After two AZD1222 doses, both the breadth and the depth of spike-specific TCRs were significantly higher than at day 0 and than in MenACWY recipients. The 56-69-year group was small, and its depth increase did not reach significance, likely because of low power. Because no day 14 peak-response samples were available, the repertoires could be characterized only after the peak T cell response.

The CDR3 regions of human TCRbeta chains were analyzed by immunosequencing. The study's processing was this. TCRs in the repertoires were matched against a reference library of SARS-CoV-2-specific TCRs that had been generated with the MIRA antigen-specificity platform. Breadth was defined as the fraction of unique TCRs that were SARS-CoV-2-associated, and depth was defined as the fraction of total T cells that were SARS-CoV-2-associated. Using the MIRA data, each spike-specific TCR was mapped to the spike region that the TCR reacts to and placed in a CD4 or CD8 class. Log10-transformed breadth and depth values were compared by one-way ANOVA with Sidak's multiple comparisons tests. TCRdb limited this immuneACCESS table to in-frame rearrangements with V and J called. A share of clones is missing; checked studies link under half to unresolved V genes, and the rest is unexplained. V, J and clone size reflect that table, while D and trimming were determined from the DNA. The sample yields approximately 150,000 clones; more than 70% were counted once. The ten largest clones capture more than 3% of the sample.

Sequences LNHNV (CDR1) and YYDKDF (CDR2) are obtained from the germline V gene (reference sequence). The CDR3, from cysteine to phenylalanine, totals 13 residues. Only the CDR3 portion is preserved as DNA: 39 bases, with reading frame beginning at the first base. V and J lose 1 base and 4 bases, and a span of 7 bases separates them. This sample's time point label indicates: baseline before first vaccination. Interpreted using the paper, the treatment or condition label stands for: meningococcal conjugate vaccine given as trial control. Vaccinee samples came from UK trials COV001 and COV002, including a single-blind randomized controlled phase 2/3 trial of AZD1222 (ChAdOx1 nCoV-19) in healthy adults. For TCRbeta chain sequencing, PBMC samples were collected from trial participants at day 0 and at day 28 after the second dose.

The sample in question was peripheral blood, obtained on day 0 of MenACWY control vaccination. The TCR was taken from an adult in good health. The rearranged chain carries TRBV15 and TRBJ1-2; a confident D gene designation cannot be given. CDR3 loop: CATSRGVAYGYTF. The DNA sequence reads TGTGCCACCAGCAGAGGGGTTGCCTATGGCTACACCTTC.